What follows describes a single TCR beta chain. No antigen is known for it. TCR beta VDJ and CDR3 profiling used genomic DNA as template. TCRdb recomputed calls from the reads with MiXCR, one row per CDR3 protein. The profile covers 250,000 to 300,000 distinct CDR3 sequences, with around 60% appearing a single time and approximately 8.2% taken by the ten largest. The germline CDR1 and CDR2 sequences are SGHTS and YDEGEE. The CDR3 has 14 residues. V lost 0 bases, J lost 4 bases, and 10 bases lay in between. The sample originates from a study of CD8+CD57+ T cells in acquired aplastic anemia. Study outcomes and limitations: Patients were compared with controls for CD8+ Simpson's diversity, and no significant difference emerged.

The receptor was derived from a human donor with severe aplastic anemia or a healthy control (not recorded which). The sequenced material came from sorted CD4+, CD8+, or CD8+CD57+ T cells (not recorded which) from PBMCs. The rearrangement uses TRBV5-8 and TRBJ2-5, with no clear D. The CDR3 here is CASSLGIVGETQYF. In DNA form, the CDR3 reads TGTGCCAGCAGCTTGGGCATCGTGGGAGAGACCCAGTACTTC. The variable domain in full, with the rest retrieved from reference TRBV5-8 and TRBJ2-5, is EAGVTQSPTHLIKTRGQQATLRCSPISGHTSVYWYQQALGLGLQFLLWYDEGEERNRGNFPPRFSGRQFPNYSSELNVNALELEDSALYLCASSLGIVGETQYFGPGTRLLVL.